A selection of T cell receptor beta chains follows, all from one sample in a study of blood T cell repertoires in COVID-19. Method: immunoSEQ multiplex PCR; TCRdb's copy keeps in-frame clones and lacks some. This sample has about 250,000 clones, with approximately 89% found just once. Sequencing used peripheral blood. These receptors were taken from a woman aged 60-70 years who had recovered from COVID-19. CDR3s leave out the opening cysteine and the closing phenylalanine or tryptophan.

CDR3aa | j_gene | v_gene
ASSSQETQY | TRBJ2-5 | TRBV12-3/TRBV12-4
AISESRQNGQPQH | TRBJ1-5 | TRBV10-3
ASTPGSLLYSYEQY | TRBJ2-7 | TRBV28
ASSKTGGASGYT | TRBJ1-2 | TRBV19
SFSPTGITEAF | TRBJ1-1 | TRBV29-1
ASSQEFRETQY | TRBJ2-5 | TRBV14
AISYGENTGELF | TRBJ2-2 | TRBV10-3
ASSQEIGGYQPQH | TRBJ1-5 | TRBV4-1
ASSIGGVADTQY | TRBJ2-3 | TRBV19
ASSQRGETRVGRTDTQY | TRBJ2-3 | TRBV3-1/TRBV3-2
ASSGEGGRNQPQH | TRBJ1-5 | TRBV27
ASSLIAGRLYEQY | TRBJ2-7 | TRBV11-2
ASSSEAGVSSYNEQF | TRBJ2-1 | TRBV28